A single sample is the source of the 10 T cell receptor beta chains below, sequenced in a study of shared clonotypes between healthy human individuals. Here immunoSEQ multiplex PCR was the method, and the copy in TCRdb shows in-frame clones only, minus some. The data contain some 2 million clones, roughly 95% of them singletons. What was sequenced was naive CD4+ T cells sorted from blood. The subset: CD45RA+ positively selected. The receptors were sampled from a man aged 18 to 29 in good health.

Of note for this clone: Its ends do not fully match the called genes, so a read error is possible. The DNA of the CDR3 is TGTGCCAGCAACTTAGTAGCGGGAGGGTGGACCGGGGAGCTGTTTTTT. Translation: CASNLVAGGWTGELFF. This chain connects TRBV7-2 to TRBJ2-2; 11 positions agree with TRBD2. Germline values: CDR1 SGHTA, CDR2 FQGNSA. The length of the CDR3 is 16 residues.

Comment on this clone: Other DNA sequences within the sample encode an identical CDR3. CDR3 in DNA: TGTGCCAGCAGCTTGGACAGGAACTATGGCTACACCTTC. Protein product: CASSLDRNYGYTF. The chain is built from TRBV11-2 and TRBJ1-2; 7 bases match TRBD1. Germline trimming cut 3 bases from V and 2 bases from J; bases unmatched to any gene: 0. Germline assignment: CDR1 SGHAT and CDR2 FQNNGV. This CDR3 contains 13 residues.

This chain joins TRBV5-1 and TRBJ2-3, with 10 positions matching TRBD2. Per germline, CDR1 SGHRS and CDR2 YFSETQ. V lost 2 bases, J lost 4 bases, and 10 bases stayed unmatched. The CDR3 extends over 17 amino acids. In nucleotides, the CDR3 is TGCGCCAGCAGCTTCCTTCCGCTAGCGGGAGTTCCAGATACGCAGTATTTT. It is translated as CASSFLPLAGVPDTQYF.

The chain is built from TRBV7-8 and TRBJ1-5, with 9 bases fitting TRBD1. The junction had 4 bases not matched to a gene; V was cut back by 1 base and J by 6 bases. There are 15 residues in the CDR3. Germline V gene data show CDR1 as SGHVS and CDR2 as FQNEAQ. The chain's CDR3 is CASSLGRDRAQPQHF. CDR3 sequence (DNA): TGTGCCAGCAGCTTAGGGCGGGACAGGGCTCAGCCCCAGCATTTT. The full variable domain, its missing parts supplied by reference TRBV7-8 and TRBJ1-5, is GAGVSQSPRYKVAKRGQDVALRCDPISGHVSLFWYQQALGQGPEFLTYFQNEAQLDKSGLPSDRFFAERPEGSVSTLKIQRTQQEDSAVYLCASSLGRDRAQPQHFGDGTRLSIL.

CDR3 residues: CASSEPGGRGGYTF. In DNA, the CDR3 is TGTGCCAGCAGTGAACCCGGGGGCCGTGGTGGCTACACCTTC. The V call is TRBV25-1, the J call TRBJ1-2; D may be TRBD1 (6 bases). V shed 2 bases and J shed 7 bases, with 14 bases lying between them. CDR1 is MGHDK, CDR2 SYGVNS, per germline. The length of the CDR3 is 14 residues.

The table lists this clone with a count of one. This chain connects TRBV6-1 to TRBJ1-1; D is undetermined. V gave up 3 bases and J gave up 0 bases, with 11 bases separating them. The CDR3 contains 15 residues. The V gene's germline CDR1 is MNHNS and CDR2 SASEGT. DNA for the CDR3: TGTGCCAGCAGTGACTCGATGACTGTGAACACTGAAGCTTTCTTT. It encodes CASSDSMTVNTEAFF.

The chain couples TRBV18 to TRBJ2-1; 8 bases agree with TRBD1. CDR3 size: 13 residues. Germline V gene sequence: CDR1 KGHSH, CDR2 LQKENI. The trim removed 3 bases at V and 8 bases at J, leaving 3 bases unmatched. CDR3 in amino acids: CASSPGQGYEQFF. DNA for the CDR3: TGTGCCAGCTCACCCGGACAGGGCTATGAGCAGTTCTTC.

This chain connects TRBV7-9 to TRBJ1-5; TRBD1 might be the D (5 bases). The V end lost 3 bases, the J end lost 1 base, and 10 bases lay between the germline ends. Germline assignment: CDR1 SEHNR and CDR2 FQNEAQ (reference sequence). The CDR3 is 15 residues long. DNA of the CDR3: TGTGCCAGCAGCTTGGGGCGAAACAGCAATCAGCCCCAGCATTTT. Translating it yields CASSLGRNSNQPQHF.

The chain is built from TRBV7-9 and TRBJ1-5; D perhaps matches TRBD1 (5 bases). The ends were cut back, 5 bases at V and 8 bases at J, with 19 bases in the middle. The CDR3 runs 15 residues. Germline V gene sequence: CDR1 SEHNR, CDR2 FQNEAQ (reference sequence). The CDR3 DNA reads TGTGCCAGCAGCCCTGCGACAGCGGCGGGAGAGCCCCAGCATTTT. It is translated as CASSPATAAGEPQHF. Combining the CDR3 with reference TRBV7-9 and TRBJ1-5 gives the whole variable domain DTGVSQNPRHKITKRGQNVTFRCDPISEHNRLYWYRQTLGQGPEFLTYFQNEAQLEKSRLLSDRFSAERPKGSFSTLEIQRTEQGDSAMYLCASSPATAAGEPQHFGDGTRLSIL.

The chain links TRBV5-1 to TRBJ1-6; D gene uncertain. Germline V gene lookup returns CDR1 SGHRS and CDR2 YFSETQ. Between the trimmed V and J ends, which lost 7 bases and 9 bases, there was a span of 17 bases. CDR3 length: 14 amino acids. The CDR3 protein is CASRLGEGSSPLHF. DNA of the CDR3: TGCGCCAGCCGGCTCGGAGAGGGAAGTTCACCCCTCCACTTT.